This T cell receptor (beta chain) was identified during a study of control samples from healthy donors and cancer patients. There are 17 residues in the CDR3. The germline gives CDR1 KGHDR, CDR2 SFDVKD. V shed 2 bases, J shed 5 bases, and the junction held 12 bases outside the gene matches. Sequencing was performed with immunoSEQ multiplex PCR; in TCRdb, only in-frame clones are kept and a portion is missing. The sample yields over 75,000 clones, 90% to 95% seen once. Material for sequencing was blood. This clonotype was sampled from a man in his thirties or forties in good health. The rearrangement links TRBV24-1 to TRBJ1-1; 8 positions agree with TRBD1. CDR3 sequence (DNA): TGTGCCACCAGTGATTCAGGACAGGGTGAAGTGATAACTGAAGCTTTCTTT. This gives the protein CATSDSGQGEVITEAFF.